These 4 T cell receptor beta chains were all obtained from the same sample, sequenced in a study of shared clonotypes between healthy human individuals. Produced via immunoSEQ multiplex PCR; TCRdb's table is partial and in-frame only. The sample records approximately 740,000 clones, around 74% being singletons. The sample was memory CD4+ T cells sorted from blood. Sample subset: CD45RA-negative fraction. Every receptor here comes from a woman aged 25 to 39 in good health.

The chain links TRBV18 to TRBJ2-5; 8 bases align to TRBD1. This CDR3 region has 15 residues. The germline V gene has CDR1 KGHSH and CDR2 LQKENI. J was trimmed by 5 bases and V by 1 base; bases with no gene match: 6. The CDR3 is CASSPQQGATETQYF. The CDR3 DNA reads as TGTGCCAGCTCACCACAGCAGGGGGCGACGGAGACCCAGTACTTC.

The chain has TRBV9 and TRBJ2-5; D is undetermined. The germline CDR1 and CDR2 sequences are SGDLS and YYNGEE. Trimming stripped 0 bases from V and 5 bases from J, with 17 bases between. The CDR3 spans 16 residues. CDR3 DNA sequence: TGTGCCAGCAGCGTAGCTACCGGCCCCCTGGGGGAGACCCAGTACTTC. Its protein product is CASSVATGPLGETQYF.

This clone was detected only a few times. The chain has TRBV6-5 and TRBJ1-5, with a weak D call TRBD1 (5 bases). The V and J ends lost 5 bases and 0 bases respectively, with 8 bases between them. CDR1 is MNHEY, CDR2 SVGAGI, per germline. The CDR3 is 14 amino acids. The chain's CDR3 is CASSPQDSNQPQHF. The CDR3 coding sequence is TGTGCCAGCAGTCCACAGGATAGCAATCAGCCCCAGCATTTT.

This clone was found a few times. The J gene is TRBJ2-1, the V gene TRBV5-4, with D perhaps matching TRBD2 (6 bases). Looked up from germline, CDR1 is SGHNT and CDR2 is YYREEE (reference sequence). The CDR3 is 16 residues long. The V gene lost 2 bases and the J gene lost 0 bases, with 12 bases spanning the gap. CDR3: CASSFHSGSSYNEQFF. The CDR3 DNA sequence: TGTGCCAGCAGCTTCCATAGCGGAAGCTCCTACAATGAGCAGTTCTTC.